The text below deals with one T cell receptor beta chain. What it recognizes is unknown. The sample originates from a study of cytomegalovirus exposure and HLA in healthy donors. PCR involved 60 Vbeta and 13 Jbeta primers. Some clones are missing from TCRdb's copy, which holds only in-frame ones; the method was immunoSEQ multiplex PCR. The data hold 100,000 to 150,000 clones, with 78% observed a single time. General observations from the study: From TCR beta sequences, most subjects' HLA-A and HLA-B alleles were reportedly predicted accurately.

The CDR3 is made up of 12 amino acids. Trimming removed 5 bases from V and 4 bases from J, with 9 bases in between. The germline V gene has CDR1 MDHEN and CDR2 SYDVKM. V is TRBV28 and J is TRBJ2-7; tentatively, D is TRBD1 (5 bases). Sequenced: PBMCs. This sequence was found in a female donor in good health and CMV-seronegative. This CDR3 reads CASSTQGYEQYF. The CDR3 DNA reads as TGTGCCAGCAGTACTCAGGGATACGAGCAGTACTTC.